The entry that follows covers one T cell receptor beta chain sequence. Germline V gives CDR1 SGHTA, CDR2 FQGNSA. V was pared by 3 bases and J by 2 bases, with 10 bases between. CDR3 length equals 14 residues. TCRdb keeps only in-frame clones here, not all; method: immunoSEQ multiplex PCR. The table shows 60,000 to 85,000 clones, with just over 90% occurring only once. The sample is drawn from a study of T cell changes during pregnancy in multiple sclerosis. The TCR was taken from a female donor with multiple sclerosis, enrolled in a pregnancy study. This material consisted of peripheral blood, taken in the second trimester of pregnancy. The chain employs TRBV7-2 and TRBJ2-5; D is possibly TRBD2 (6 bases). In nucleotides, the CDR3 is TGTGCCAGCAGCTTCGCGGGGTTGCAAGAGACCCAGTACTTC. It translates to CASSFAGLQETQYF.